This T cell receptor (beta chain) appears in the sequencing data of a study of blood T cell repertoires in COVID-19. Study-level information: Sites across the United States, Italy and Spain contributed samples from acute and convalescent COVID-19. Nucleic acid was either cDNA or gDNA, and it came from T cells, B-cell-depleted T cells, or PBMCs.

Germline values: CDR1 SGHRS, CDR2 YFSETQ. CDR3 size: 15 residues. V was clipped by 2 bases and J by 6 bases; unmatched bases: 5. Study processing details: The authors estimated nucleated cell counts from reference gene primer amplification. Profiling relied on immunoSEQ multiplex PCR, and the TCRdb table lists in-frame clones only, not all of them. That table supplies the V and J calls and clone size; D and trimming were determined from the DNA. Of 200,000 to 250,000 clones in the sample, under 90% were seen once. The sequence came from a man between 60 and 75 years old who had recovered from COVID-19. The rearrangement uses TRBV5-1 and TRBJ2-1; 10 bases match TRBD2. The source material was peripheral blood. Here the CDR3 DNA reads TGCGCCAGCAGCTTCAGCGGGGGGGCGTCCAATGAGCAGTTCTTC. Residues: CASSFSGGASNEQFF.